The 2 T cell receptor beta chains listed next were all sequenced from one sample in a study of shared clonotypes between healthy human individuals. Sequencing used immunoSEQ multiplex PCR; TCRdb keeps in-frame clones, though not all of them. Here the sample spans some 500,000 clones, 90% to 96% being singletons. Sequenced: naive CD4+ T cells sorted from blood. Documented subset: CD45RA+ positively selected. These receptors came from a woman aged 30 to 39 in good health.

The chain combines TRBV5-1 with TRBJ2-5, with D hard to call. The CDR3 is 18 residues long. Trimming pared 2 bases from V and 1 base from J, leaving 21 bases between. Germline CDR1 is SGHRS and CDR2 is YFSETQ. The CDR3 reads CASSFNVQQIPPQETQYF. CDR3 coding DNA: TGCGCCAGCAGCTTTAATGTTCAACAGATCCCACCCCAAGAGACCCAGTACTTC.

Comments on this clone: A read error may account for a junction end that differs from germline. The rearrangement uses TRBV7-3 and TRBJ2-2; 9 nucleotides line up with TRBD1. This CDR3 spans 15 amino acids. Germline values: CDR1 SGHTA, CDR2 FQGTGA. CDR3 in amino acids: CASSKGQGDAGELFF. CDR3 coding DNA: TGCGCCAGCAGCAAGGGACAGGGAGATGCGGGGGAGCTGTTTTTT.